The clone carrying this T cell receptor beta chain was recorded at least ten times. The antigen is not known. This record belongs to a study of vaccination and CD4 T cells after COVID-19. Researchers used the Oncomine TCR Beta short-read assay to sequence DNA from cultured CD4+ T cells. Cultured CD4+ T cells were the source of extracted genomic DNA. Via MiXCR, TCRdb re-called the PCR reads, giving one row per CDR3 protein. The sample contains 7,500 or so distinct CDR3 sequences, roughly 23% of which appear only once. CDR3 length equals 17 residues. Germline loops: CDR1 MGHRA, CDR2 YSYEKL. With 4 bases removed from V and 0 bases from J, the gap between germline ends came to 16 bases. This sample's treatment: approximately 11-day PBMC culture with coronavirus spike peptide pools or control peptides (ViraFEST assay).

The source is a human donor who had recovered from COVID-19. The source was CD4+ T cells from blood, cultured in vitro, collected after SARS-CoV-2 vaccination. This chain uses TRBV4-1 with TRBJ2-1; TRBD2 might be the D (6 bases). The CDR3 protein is CASSPRTTRPSYNEQFF. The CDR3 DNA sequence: TGCGCCAGCAGCCCACGGACTACCCGACCCTCCTACAATGAGCAGTTCTTC.